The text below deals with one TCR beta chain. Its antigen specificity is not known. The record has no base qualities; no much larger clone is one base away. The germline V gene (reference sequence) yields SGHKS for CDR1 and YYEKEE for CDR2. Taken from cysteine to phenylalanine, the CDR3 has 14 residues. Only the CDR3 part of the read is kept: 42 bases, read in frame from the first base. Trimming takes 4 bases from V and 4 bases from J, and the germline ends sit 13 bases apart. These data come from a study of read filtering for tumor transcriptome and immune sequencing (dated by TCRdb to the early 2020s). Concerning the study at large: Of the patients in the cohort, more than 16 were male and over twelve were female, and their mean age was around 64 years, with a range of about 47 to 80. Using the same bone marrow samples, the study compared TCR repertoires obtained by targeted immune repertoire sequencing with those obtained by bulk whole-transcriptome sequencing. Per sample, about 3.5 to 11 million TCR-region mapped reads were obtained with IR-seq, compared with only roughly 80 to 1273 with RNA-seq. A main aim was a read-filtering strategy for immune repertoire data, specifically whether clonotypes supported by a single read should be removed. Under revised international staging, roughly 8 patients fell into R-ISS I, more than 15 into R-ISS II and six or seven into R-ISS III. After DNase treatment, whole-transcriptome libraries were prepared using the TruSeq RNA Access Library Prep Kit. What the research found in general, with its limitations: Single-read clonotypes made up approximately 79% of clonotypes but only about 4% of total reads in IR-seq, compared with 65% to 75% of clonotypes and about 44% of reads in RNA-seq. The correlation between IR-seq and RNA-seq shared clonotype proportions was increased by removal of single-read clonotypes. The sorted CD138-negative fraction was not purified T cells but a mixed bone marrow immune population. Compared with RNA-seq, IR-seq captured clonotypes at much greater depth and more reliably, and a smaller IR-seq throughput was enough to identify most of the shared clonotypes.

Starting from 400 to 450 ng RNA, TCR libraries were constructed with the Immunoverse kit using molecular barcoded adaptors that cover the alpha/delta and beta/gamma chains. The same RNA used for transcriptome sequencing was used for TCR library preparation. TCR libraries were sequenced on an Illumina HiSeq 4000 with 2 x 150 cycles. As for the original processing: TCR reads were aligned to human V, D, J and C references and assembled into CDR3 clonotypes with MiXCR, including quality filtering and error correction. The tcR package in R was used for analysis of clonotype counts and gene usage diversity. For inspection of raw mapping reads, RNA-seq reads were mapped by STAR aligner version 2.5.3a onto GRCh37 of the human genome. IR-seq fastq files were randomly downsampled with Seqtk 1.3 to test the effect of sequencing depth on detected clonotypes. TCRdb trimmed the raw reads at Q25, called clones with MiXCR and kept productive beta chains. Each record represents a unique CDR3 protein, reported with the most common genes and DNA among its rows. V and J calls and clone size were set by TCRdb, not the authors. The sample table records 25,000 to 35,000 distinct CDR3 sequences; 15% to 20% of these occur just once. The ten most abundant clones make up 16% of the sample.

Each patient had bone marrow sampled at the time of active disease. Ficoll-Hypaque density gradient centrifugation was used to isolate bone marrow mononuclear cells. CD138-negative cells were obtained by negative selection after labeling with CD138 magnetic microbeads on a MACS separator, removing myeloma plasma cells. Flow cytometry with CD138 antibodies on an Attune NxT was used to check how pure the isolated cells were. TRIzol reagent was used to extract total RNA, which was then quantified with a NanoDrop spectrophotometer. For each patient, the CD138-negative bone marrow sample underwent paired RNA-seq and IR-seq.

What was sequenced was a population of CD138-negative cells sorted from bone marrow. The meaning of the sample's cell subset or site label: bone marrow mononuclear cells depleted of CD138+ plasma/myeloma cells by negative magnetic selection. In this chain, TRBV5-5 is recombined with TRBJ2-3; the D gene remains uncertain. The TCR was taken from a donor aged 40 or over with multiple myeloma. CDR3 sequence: CASSPISSADTQYF. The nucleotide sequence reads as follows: TGTGCCAGCAGCCCTATCTCGAGTGCAGATACGCAGTATTTT.